Below, 21 T cell receptor beta chains from the same sample are listed, as sequenced in a study of tumor-infiltrating lymphocytes in primary liver carcinoma. A constant-region primer primed TCR beta cDNA synthesis from about 550 ng of total RNA. Investigators got TCR beta libraries out of three nested multiplex PCR rounds, done with slightly modified ARM-PCR. The two initial PCR rounds, about 9 cycles each, used TRBV1-TRBV30 forward and C-beta reverse primers. Each CDR3 protein is one row after TCRdb ran MiXCR on the multiplex PCR reads. This table has roughly 80,000 distinct CDR3 sequences, about three quarters appearing once. DNA and RNA were both co-extracted from approximately 20-30 mg of bulk tissue that had not been sorted. The sample was liver tumor tissue from sampling region 1. Subset defined: tumor region T1, superior pole. The receptor source for this set is a man aged 40-50 years with primary liver carcinoma and hepatitis B virus infection.

This clonotype was counted at least ten times. The chain recombines TRBV28 with TRBJ2-7, with D possibly being TRBD2 (5 bases). Trimming cost V 6 bases and J 5 bases, with 11 bases left between them. Germline values: CDR1 MDHEN, CDR2 SYDVKM. The CDR3 extends over 12 amino acids. The CDR3 nucleotides are TGTGCCAGCAGGCAGGACTGGGACGAGCAGTACTTC. Its translation: CASRQDWDEQYF.

Points on this clonotype: Since a much larger clone is just one base distant, this may be a read error. This rearrangement joins TRBV5-1 to TRBJ2-3; the match to TRBD1 covers 9 bases. The CDR3 spans 15 residues. Losses at the gene ends were 7 bases for V and 4 bases for J; bases not matched to a gene: 10. Looked up from germline, CDR1 is SGHRS and CDR2 is YFSETQ. The CDR3 reads CASRSTGTGPDTQYF. The CDR3 nucleotides read TGCGCCAGCCGCAGTACCGGGACAGGGCCAGATACGCAGTATTTT.

This clonotype was counted many times. V is TRBV6-5 and J is TRBJ1-1; 8 bases line up with TRBD1. There are 16 residues in the CDR3. Germline lookup yields CDR1 MNHEY and CDR2 SVGAGI. V shed 0 bases, J shed 1 base, and the junction held 4 bases outside the gene matches. Written as DNA, the CDR3 is TGTGCCAGCAGTTACTCGACAGGGGTAGGGAACACTGAAGCTTTCTTT. It codes for CASSYSTGVGNTEAFF.

Concerning this clonotype itself: Just one base apart from a much larger clone, this may be a read error. V is TRBV7-9 and J is TRBJ2-1; 9 bases are shared with TRBD2. J lost 9 bases, V lost 8 bases, and 14 bases had no gene match. The CDR3 covers 15 residues. Germline assignment: CDR1 SEHNR and CDR2 FQNEAQ (reference sequence). DNA for the CDR3: TGTGCCAGCGAGCCTAGCGGGAAACGGATTGGTGAGCAGTTCTTC. It specifies CASEPSGKRIGEQFF.

This chain connects TRBV14 to TRBJ1-6; maybe TRBD1 (6 bases). Trimming left V 3 bases short and J 7 bases short, with 10 bases between. This CDR3 is built from 14 residues. CDR1 and CDR2 from the germline V gene are SGHDN and FVKESK. The CDR3 DNA reads as TGTGCCAGCAGCCACTCAGGGGAAAATTCACCCCTCCACTTT. Amino acid sequence: CASSHSGENSPLHF.

The J gene is TRBJ1-4, the V gene TRBV6-5; D may be TRBD1 (6 bases). CDR3 length: 17 amino acids. Germline CDR1 is MNHEY and CDR2 is SVGAGI. Trimming cost V 5 bases and J 4 bases, with 20 bases left between them. The CDR3 DNA is TGTGCCAGCAGTGGAGTAGGGCAGGGGATAATTAATGAAAAACTGTTTTTT. Translation: CASSGVGQGIINEKLFF.

This clonotype was detected many times. The gene calls are TRBV5-4 and TRBJ1-1, with D uncertain. Germline CDR1 is SGHNT and CDR2 is YYREEE (reference sequence). CDR3 length: 16 residues. V was shortened by 2 bases and J by 3 bases, with 17 bases between the two germline ends. The CDR3 sequence: CASSFGLDPGYTEAFF. CDR3 bases: TGTGCCAGCAGCTTTGGATTGGACCCTGGATACACTGAAGCTTTCTTT.

Regarding this clonotype: The junction departs from germline at one end; a sequencing error may be responsible. The chain employs TRBV4-1 and TRBJ2-7; 8 bases fit TRBD1. CDR1 and CDR2 (germline): MGHRA, YSYEKL. CDR3 length: 13 amino acids. The CDR3 spells CAISQAGGDEQYF. CDR3 DNA sequence: TGCGCCATCAGCCAGGCAGGGGGCGACGAGCAATACTTC.

With respect to this clonotype: At one end the junction does not follow the germline gene, possibly because of a read error. This chain uses TRBV11-2 with TRBJ1-3; D unresolved. In germline, CDR1 is SGHAT, CDR2 FQNNGV. The CDR3 covers 14 residues. The CDR3 sequence is CVSSPTDSGNTIYF. The CDR3 DNA reads TGTGTCAGCAGCCCCACGGACTCTGGAAACACCATATATTTT.

A few counts support this clonotype. Sequence at one end of the junction differs from germline and may be a read error. The V gene is TRBV6-5, the J gene TRBJ1-5; a weak D match, TRBD1 (5 bases). The CDR3 runs 14 residues. Germline V gives CDR1 MNHEY, CDR2 SVGAGI. The DNA of the CDR3 is TGTGCCAGCAGTTTTTCAGGGAAGGAGCAGTCCCAACATTTT. As protein: CASSFSGKEQSQHF.

There are a few counts of this clonotype. The junction departs from the called germline gene at one end, perhaps through a read error. The chain combines TRBV29-1 with TRBJ2-5; 12 nucleotides align to TRBD2. Germline V lookup: CDR1 SQVTM, CDR2 ANQGSEA. This CDR3 spans 15 amino acids. The CDR3 region has the DNA TGTAGTGCAGAACTAGCGGGAGGACGGGGTGAGACCCAGTACTTC. Translation: CSAELAGGRGETQYF.

This chain joins TRBV29-1 and TRBJ2-1; no clear D gene. The CDR3 loop spans 14 amino acids. The V gene's germline CDR1 is SQVTM and CDR2 ANQGSEA. Trimming cost V 7 bases and J 6 bases, with 19 bases left between them. The CDR3 region has the DNA TGCAGCGCAGACTCGCTTATCGTCTCCAATGAGCAGTTCTTC. It specifies CSADSLIVSNEQFF.

This clonotype has more than one count but fewer than ten. Germline is not matched at one junction end, which may reflect a read error. The V and J genes are TRBV4-1 and TRBJ2-7; the D is unclear. The CDR3 consists of 16 residues. Germline V gives CDR1 MGHRA, CDR2 YSYEKL. CDR3 residues: CAGSLLPDDLGLGQCF. Written as DNA, the CDR3 is TGCGCCGGCAGCCTTCTACCCGACGATCTTGGGCTCGGGCAGTGCTTC.

Points on this clonotype: This clone may be a read error of a much larger clone one base away. J is TRBJ2-5 and V is TRBV7-8; D unclear. CDR3 size: 16 residues. The germline gives CDR1 SGHVS, CDR2 FQNEAQ. Trimming shortened V by 5 bases and J by 4 bases, and 20 bases separated the two germline ends. The CDR3 protein is CASSPSSPSVLETQYF. Here the CDR3 DNA reads TGTGCCAGCAGCCCGTCCAGCCCCTCCGTTCTAGAGACCCAGTACTTC.

Details on this clonotype: At one of its ends the junction is not consistent with the germline gene, which may arise from a read error. V usage is TRBV5-4 and J usage is TRBJ2-1, with 7 nucleotides matching TRBD2. The CDR3 runs to 17 residues. The germline CDR1 and CDR2 sequences are SGHNT and YYREEE (reference sequence). The chain's CDR3 is CASSPEAGISSYDEQFF. CDR3 in DNA: TGTGCCAGCAGCCCCGAAGCGGGAATAAGCTCCTACGATGAGCAGTTCTTC.

The chain couples TRBV7-3 to TRBJ2-3, with TRBD2 identical over 8 bases. There are 15 residues in the CDR3. In germline, CDR1 is SGHTA, CDR2 FQGTGA. The V and J ends lost 3 bases and 5 bases, in that order; junction bases with no gene match: 7. As DNA, the CDR3 is TGTGCCAGCAGCTTTTCGGGGGGGGGAAGAGATACGCAGTATTTT. Translating gives CASSFSGGGRDTQYF.

This clonotype came up many times. The rearrangement uses TRBV7-8 and TRBJ1-3; D might be TRBD1 (5 bases). This CDR3 comprises 15 residues. V was trimmed by 7 bases and J by 0 bases, leaving 13 bases between them. CDR1 SGHVS and CDR2 FQNEAQ come from the germline V gene. The CDR3 DNA reads as TGTGCCAGCATCCAGGGTGGCGGCTCTGGAAACACCATATATTTT. It specifies CASIQGGGSGNTIYF.

Comment on this clonotype: The CDR3 carries no conserved terminal phenylalanine or tryptophan, so it likely arises from a read error. The chain carries TRBV11-2 and TRBJ2-5; TRBD1 is a possible D gene (6 bases). Germline CDR1 is SGHAT and CDR2 is FQNNGV. This CDR3 has 17 residues. CDR3 sequence (DNA): TGTGCAAGCAGCTTAGATCAACAGGGCCCGGGTCTAGAGACCCAGTACTCC. Translating it yields CASSLDQQGPGLETQYS.

About this clonotype itself: An end of the junction differs from the germline gene, which may be a read error. The rearrangement links TRBV6-1 to TRBJ1-2; tentatively, D is TRBD1 (6 bases). CDR3 length: 12 amino acids. From germline, CDR1 is MNHNS and CDR2 SASEGT. CDR3 sequence (DNA): TGTGCCAGCAGGCGGGACAACCATGGCTACACATTC. Encoded protein: CASRRDNHGYTF.

This clonotype came up a few times. The CDR3 end shows no conserved phenylalanine or tryptophan, and so a read error is likely. This chain's CDR3 is CSVDFSVQETQYL. CDR3 bases: TGCAGCGTTGATTTTTCAGTCCAAGAGACCCAGTACTTA. This chain uses TRBV29-1 with TRBJ2-5; D ambiguous. With 3 bases removed from V and 1 base from J, the gap between germline ends came to 9 bases. The CDR3 has 13 residues. Germline V gene sequence: CDR1 SQVTM, CDR2 ANQGSEA.

The table lists this clonotype with a few counts. A clone one base away is much larger, so this may be a read error. This sequence joins TRBV28 and TRBJ1-2; 7 nucleotides match TRBD1. Germline values: CDR1 MDHEN, CDR2 SYDVKM. The V segment lost 10 bases and the J segment 8 bases; nucleotides outside the gene matches: 13. The CDR3 runs 13 residues. The chain's CDR3 is CAITIRGDLGYTF. For the CDR3, the DNA is TGTGCCATCACCATCAGGGGGGACTTGGGCTACACCTTC.